Listed here are 17 T cell receptor beta chains from one sample, sequenced in a study of cytomegalovirus exposure and HLA in healthy donors. The primer mix had 60 Vbeta and 13 Jbeta primers. Measured with immunoSEQ multiplex PCR; TCRdb has only the in-frame clones, and not every one. The sample comprises 150,000 to 200,000 clones, approximately 71% of which are singletons, and roughly 10% rests with the top ten. The sequenced sample was PBMCs. The receptors derive from a man aged 25 to 45 in good health and CMV-seropositive.

V and J are TRBV30 and TRBJ1-5; D gene unclear. Looked up from germline, CDR1 is GTSNPN and CDR2 is SVGIG (reference sequence). V gave up 0 bases and J gave up 5 bases, with 8 bases separating them. The CDR3 has 13 residues. The CDR3 bases are TGTGCCTGGAGTGTATTTGAGGATCAGCCCCAGCATTTT. Protein: CAWSVFEDQPQHF. The whole variable domain, filled in from reference TRBV30 and TRBJ1-5, reads SQTIHQWPATLVQPVGSPLSLECTVEGTSNPNLYWYRQAAGRGLQLLFYSVGIGQISSEVPQNLSASRPQDRQFILSSKKLLLSDSGFYLCAWSVFEDQPQHFGDGTRLSIL.

This clone was seen a few times. V is TRBV6-6 and J is TRBJ2-7, with unresolved D. V lost 9 bases and J lost 2, with 11 bases in between. The length of the CDR3 is 12 residues. Germline V CDR1 and CDR2: MNHNY, SVGAGI (reference sequence). This CDR3 reads CASLGAAYEQYF. The CDR3 region has the DNA TGTGCCAGTCTTGGTGCGGCCTACGAGCAGTACTTC.

This clone showed up just a few times. The chain combines TRBV2 with TRBJ1-5; D gene uncertain. The CDR3 spans 13 residues. Germline CDR1 and CDR2: SNHLY and FYNNEI. V was cut by 8 bases and J by 4 bases, with 12 bases left in between. CDR3 loop: CASLGGLNQPQHF. Here the CDR3 DNA reads TGTGCCAGCCTGGGAGGTTTAAATCAGCCCCAGCATTTT.

This chain joins TRBV5-4 and TRBJ2-1; D perhaps matches TRBD1 (5 bases). Germline V gene sequence: CDR1 SGHNT, CDR2 YYREEE (reference sequence). The length of the CDR3 is 15 residues. Trimming pared 0 bases from V and 4 bases from J, leaving 11 bases between. The CDR3 nucleotides read TGTGCCAGCAGCTTGGATAGGGGCGCTTACAATGAGCAGTTCTTC. Translation gives CASSLDRGAYNEQFF.

This clone was detected only a few times. The chain recombines TRBV5-1 with TRBJ2-7, with TRBD2 matching over 7 bases. Germline V gene data show CDR1 as SGHRS and CDR2 as YFSETQ. V was pared by 4 bases and J by 1 base, with 8 bases of the junction left unmatched. This CDR3 spans 15 amino acids. The DNA for the CDR3 is TGCGCCAGCAGCCCCTCCGCCGGGGGGTCCTACGAGCAGTACTTC. Translation: CASSPSAGGSYEQYF.

The genes are TRBV5-4 and TRBJ2-7, with 7 bases aligning to TRBD2. With V trimmed by 4 bases and J by 6 bases, 16 bases remained unmatched. Germline V gene lookup returns CDR1 SGHNT and CDR2 YYREEE (reference sequence). CDR3 size: 16 residues. The chain's CDR3 is CASSPSGGSLRGEQYF. In DNA, the CDR3 is TGTGCCAGCAGCCCTTCTGGCGGGAGTTTGCGTGGCGAGCAGTACTTC. The complete variable domain, with remaining parts taken from reference TRBV5-4 and TRBJ2-7, reads ETGVTQSPTHLIKTRGQQVTLRCSSQSGHNTVSWYQQALGQGPQFIFQYYREEENGRGNFPPRFSGLQFPNYSSELNVNALELDDSALYLCASSPSGGSLRGEQYFGPGTRLTVT.

The chain has TRBV18 and TRBJ2-7; D perhaps matches TRBD2 (5 bases). From germline, CDR1 is KGHSH and CDR2 LQKENI. The CDR3 sequence is 15 residues long. Trimming stripped 3 bases from V and 2 bases from J, with 14 bases between. The CDR3 DNA is TGTGCCAGCTCACCCGAGGGCACGGCCGCCTACGAGCAGTACTTC. Residues: CASSPEGTAAYEQYF.

V and J are TRBV9 and TRBJ2-1; 11 bases map to TRBD2. From germline, CDR1 is SGDLS and CDR2 YYNGEE. The CDR3 length is 15 residues. Trimming cost V 4 bases and J 5 bases; bases outside gene matches: 5. CDR3 sequence: CASSLAGGSHNEQFF. The CDR3 nucleotides read TGTGCCAGCAGCCTAGCGGGAGGTTCCCACAATGAGCAGTTCTTC.

V is TRBV7-3 and J is TRBJ2-1, with 7 bases fitting TRBD1. V shed 5 bases, J shed 8 bases, and the junction held 15 bases outside the gene matches. Germline CDR1 reads SGHTA; CDR2 reads FQGTGA. This CDR3 spans 16 amino acids. CDR3 coding DNA: TGTGCCAGCAGCCCTCGATCGACAGGGCTGGACTATGAGCAGTTCTTC. This sequence encodes CASSPRSTGLDYEQFF.

V gene TRBV6-5 combines with J gene TRBJ2-7; possible D gene TRBD2, 5 bases. This CDR3 spans 11 amino acids. CDR1 is MNHEY and CDR2 is SVGAGI in the germline V gene. Trimming pared 6 bases from V and 5 bases from J, leaving 8 bases between. The CDR3 here is CASSGLNEQYF. The CDR3 DNA follows: TGTGCCAGCAGCGGACTTAACGAGCAGTACTTC.

V gene TRBV11-2 combines with J gene TRBJ2-7, with 8 bases that match TRBD1. Germline CDR1 reads SGHAT; CDR2 reads FQNNGV. With V trimmed by 5 bases and J by 5 bases, 2 bases remained unmatched. The CDR3 length is 12 residues. DNA for the CDR3: TGTGCCAGCAGCCCGGACAGGGACGAGCAGTACTTC. Protein: CASSPDRDEQYF.

Comments on this clone: A single base is all that separates this from a far larger clone, so a read error is likely. The sample contains more than one DNA sequence encoding this CDR3. The V and J genes are TRBV5-4 and TRBJ1-2, with D maybe TRBD1 (5 bases). This CDR3 contains 14 residues. Germline assignment: CDR1 SGHNT and CDR2 YYREEE (reference sequence). The DNA of the CDR3 is TGTGCCAGCAGCTTGGAGCGGGACGACTATGGCTACACCTTT. Translated, it gives CASSLERDDYGYTF.

The chain links TRBV11-1 to TRBJ2-2, with TRBD2 as a possible D gene (6 bases). Germline loops: CDR1 SGHAT, CDR2 FQDESV (reference sequence). Trimming shortened V by 5 bases and J by 4 bases, and 20 bases separated the two germline ends. The CDR3 contains 17 residues. This chain's CDR3 is CASSPRTSPRGTGELFF. For the CDR3, the DNA is TGTGCCAGCAGCCCCCGGACCAGCCCGCGGGGCACCGGGGAGCTGTTTTTT.

This chain connects TRBV5-1 to TRBJ2-3; tentatively, D is TRBD1 (6 bases). The CDR3 is 15 residues long. Trimming removed 4 bases from V and 6 bases from J, with 18 bases in between. Germline V gene data show CDR1 as SGHRS and CDR2 as YFSETQ. CDR3 amino acids: CASSTYIRGSDTQYF. The CDR3 coding sequence is TGCGCCAGCAGCACTTATATCAGGGGATCTGATACGCAGTATTTT.

V gene TRBV19 combines with J gene TRBJ2-5; D is possibly TRBD1 (5 bases). In germline, CDR1 is LNHDA, CDR2 SQIVND (reference sequence). V lost 9 bases and J 5 bases, leaving 13 bases between the germline ends. This CDR3 spans 12 amino acids. CDR3 loop: CASAYKGETQYF. The CDR3 DNA reads TGTGCCAGCGCCTATAAGGGGGAGACCCAGTACTTC.

This clone has more than one count but fewer than ten. V is TRBV5-1 and J is TRBJ2-5; 12 nucleotides agree with TRBD2. This CDR3 has 15 amino acids. V was pared by 2 bases and J by 5 bases, with 4 bases of the junction left unmatched. Germline assignment: CDR1 SGHRS and CDR2 YFSETQ. CDR3 nucleotide sequence: TGCGCCAGCAGCTTACCCGGGACTAGCGGGGAGACCCAGTACTTC. Encoded protein: CASSLPGTSGETQYF. The full variable domain, with the rest looked up from reference TRBV5-1 and TRBJ2-5, is KAGVTQTPRYLIKTRGQQVTLSCSPISGHRSVSWYQQTPGQGLQFLFEYFSETQRNKGNFPGRFSGRQFSNSRSEMNVSTLELGDSALYLCASSLPGTSGETQYFGPGTRLLVL.

J is TRBJ1-2 and V is TRBV6-1, with 7 bases fitting TRBD1. Unmatched junction bases numbered 7, after V lost 4 bases and J lost 5 bases. From germline, CDR1 is MNHNS and CDR2 SASEGT. The CDR3 sequence is 14 residues long. The CDR3 loop reads CASSAGDSSYGYTF. The DNA for the CDR3 is TGTGCCAGCAGTGCGGGGGACAGCTCGTATGGCTACACCTTC.